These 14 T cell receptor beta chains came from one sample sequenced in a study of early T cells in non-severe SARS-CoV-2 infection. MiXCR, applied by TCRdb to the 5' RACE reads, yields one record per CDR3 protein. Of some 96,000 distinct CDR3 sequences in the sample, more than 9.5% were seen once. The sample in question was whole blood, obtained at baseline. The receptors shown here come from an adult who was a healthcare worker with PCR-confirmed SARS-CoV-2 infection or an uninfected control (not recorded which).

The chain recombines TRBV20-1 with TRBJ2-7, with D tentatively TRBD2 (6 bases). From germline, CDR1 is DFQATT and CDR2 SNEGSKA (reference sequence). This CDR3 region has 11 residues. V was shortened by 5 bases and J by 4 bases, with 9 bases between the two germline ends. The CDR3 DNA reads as TGCAGTGCTCCCCGGGGGTACGAGCAGTACTTC. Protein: CSAPRGYEQYF.

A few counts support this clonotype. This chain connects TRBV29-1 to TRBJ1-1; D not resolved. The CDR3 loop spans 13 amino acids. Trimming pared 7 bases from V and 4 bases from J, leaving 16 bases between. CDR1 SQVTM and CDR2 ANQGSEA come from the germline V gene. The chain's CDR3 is CSGRTEGATEAFF. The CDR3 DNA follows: TGCAGCGGCCGAACGGAGGGCGCCACTGAAGCTTTCTTT.

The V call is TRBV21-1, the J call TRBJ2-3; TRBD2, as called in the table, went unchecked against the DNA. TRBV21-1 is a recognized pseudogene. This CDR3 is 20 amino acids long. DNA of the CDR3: TGTGCCAGCAGCAAAGCGTGGACTAGCGGGATACTCAGGCGCGCAGATACGCAGTATTTT. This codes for CASSKAWTSGILRRADTQYF.

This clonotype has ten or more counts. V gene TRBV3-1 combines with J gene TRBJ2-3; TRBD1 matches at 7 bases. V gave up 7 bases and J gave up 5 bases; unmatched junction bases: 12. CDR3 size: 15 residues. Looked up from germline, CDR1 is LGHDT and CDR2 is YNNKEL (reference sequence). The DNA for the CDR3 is TGTGCCAGCACACAAAACGAGGGGGCAGGAGATACGCAGTATTTT. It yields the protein CASTQNEGAGDTQYF.

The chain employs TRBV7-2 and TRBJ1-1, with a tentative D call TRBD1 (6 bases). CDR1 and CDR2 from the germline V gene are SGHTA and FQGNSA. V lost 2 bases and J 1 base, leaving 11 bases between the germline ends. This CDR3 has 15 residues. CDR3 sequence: CASSLLAQGNTEAFF. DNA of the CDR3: TGTGCCAGCAGCTTATTGGCACAGGGGAACACTGAAGCTTTCTTT.

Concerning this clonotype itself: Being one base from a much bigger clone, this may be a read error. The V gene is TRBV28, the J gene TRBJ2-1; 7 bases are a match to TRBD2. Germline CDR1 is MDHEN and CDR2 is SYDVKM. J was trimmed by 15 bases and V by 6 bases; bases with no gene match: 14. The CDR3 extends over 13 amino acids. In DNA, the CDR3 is TGTGCCAGCAGGCTAGGGGACCGGGACTATTGGTTCTTC. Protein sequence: CASRLGDRDYWFF. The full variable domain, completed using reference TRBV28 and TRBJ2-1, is DVKVTQSSRYLVKRTGEKVFLECVQDMDHENMFWYRQDPGLGLRLIYFSYDVKMKEKGDIPEGYSVSREKKERFSLILESASTNQTSMYLCASRLGDRDYWFFGPGTRLTVL.

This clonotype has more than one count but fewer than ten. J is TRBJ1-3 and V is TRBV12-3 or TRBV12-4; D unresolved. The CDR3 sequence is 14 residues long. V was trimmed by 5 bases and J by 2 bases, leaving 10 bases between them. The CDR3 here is CASSPSSTGNTIYF. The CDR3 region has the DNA TGTGCCAGCAGTCCCTCATCCACTGGAAACACCATATATTTT.

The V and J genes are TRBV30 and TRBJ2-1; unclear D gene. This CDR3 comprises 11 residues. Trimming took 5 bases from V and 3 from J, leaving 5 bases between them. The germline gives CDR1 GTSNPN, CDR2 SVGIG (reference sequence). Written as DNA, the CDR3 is TGTGCCTGGGCTTTCTACAATGAGCAGTTCTTC. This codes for CAWAFYNEQFF.

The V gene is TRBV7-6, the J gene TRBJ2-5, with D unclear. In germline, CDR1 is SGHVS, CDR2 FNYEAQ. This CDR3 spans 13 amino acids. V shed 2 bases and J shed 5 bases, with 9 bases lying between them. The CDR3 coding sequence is TGTGCCAGCAGCTTACGGCTCGGGGAGACCCAGTACTTC. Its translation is CASSLRLGETQYF.

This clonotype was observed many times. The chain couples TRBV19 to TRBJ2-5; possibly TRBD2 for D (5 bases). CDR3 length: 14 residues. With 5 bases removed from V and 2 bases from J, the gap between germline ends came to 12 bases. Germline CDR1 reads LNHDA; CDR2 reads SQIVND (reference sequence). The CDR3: CASSPSGIQETQYF. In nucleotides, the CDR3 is TGTGCCAGTAGTCCAAGCGGAATACAAGAGACCCAGTACTTC.

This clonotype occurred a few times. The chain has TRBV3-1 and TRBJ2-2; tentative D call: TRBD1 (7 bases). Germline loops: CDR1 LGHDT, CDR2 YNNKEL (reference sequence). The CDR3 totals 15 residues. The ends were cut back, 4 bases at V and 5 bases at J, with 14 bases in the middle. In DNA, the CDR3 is TGTGCCAGCAGCCTATCAGGGGGGCGAACCGGGGAGCTGTTTTTT. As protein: CASSLSGGRTGELFF.

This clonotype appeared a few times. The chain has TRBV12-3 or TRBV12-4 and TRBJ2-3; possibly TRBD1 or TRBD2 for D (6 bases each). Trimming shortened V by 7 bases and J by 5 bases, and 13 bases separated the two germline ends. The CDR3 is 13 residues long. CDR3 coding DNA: TGTGCCAGCAAAATGGGGGGCCGAGATACGCAGTATTTT. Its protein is CASKMGGRDTQYF.

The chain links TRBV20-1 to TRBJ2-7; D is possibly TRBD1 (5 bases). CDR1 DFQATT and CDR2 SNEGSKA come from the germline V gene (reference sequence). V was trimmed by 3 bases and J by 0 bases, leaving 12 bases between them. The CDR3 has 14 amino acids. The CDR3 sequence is CSASPQGHSYEQYF. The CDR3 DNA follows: TGCAGTGCTAGTCCCCAGGGTCACTCCTACGAGCAGTACTTC.

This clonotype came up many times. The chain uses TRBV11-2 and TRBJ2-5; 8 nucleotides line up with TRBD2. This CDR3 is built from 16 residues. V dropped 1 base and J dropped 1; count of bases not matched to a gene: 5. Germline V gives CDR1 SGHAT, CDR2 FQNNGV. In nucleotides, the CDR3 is TGTGCCAGCAGCTTAGCGAGCGGGAGAGGCCAAGAGACCCAGTACTTC. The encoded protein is CASSLASGRGQETQYF.